A single sample is the source of the 18 T cell receptor beta chains below, sequenced in a study of beta chain features in type 1 diabetes. Reverse transcribing all isolated RNA meant expressed TCRB transcripts were sequenced. Only in-frame clones appear in the TCRdb table, and some are missing; sequencing was by immunoSEQ multiplex PCR. This sample carries 500,000 to 700,000 clones, roughly a sixth of them seen once, and the ten largest clones take under 0.095%. The sequencing input was naive CD4+ T cells from blood. The receptors derive from a man aged 18 to 30 in good health.

The chain links TRBV5-1 to TRBJ2-2, with TRBD2 identical over 8 bases. This CDR3 is built from 18 residues. The ends lost 4 bases at V and 2 bases at J; junction bases unmatched: 13. Germline CDR1 and CDR2: SGHRS and YFSETQ. As DNA, the CDR3 is TGCGCCAGCAGCCCTCGGGGAGCGGGAGTTCGAAACACCGGGGAGCTGTTTTTT. Its translation is CASSPRGAGVRNTGELFF.

This clone showed up just a few times. The genes are TRBV4-2 and TRBJ2-1, with 8 positions matching TRBD1. The CDR3 contains 16 residues. The junction had 4 bases not matched to a gene; V was cut back by 3 bases and J by 0 bases. CDR1 LGHNA and CDR2 YNFKEQ come from the germline V gene. Here the CDR3 reads CASSQPDRGSYNEQFF. In nucleotides, the CDR3 is TGTGCCAGCAGCCAGCCAGACAGGGGCTCCTACAATGAGCAGTTCTTC.

A few counts support this clone. The chain's CDR3 is CASTFRIPGYNEQFF. CDR3 nucleotides: TGTGCCAGCACTTTCAGGATCCCAGGATACAATGAGCAGTTCTTC. This chain links TRBV28 with TRBJ2-1, with unresolved D. V lost 7 bases and J 4 bases, leaving 17 bases between the germline ends. CDR1 is MDHEN, CDR2 SYDVKM, per germline. The CDR3 runs 15 residues.

The chain links TRBV7-2 to TRBJ1-1, with D possibly being TRBD1 (6 bases). Looked up from germline, CDR1 is SGHTA and CDR2 is FQGNSA. CDR3 length equals 13 residues. V dropped 5 bases and J dropped 5 bases, with 12 bases sitting between them. CDR3 sequence: CASSPGGRTEAFF. In DNA, the CDR3 is TGTGCCAGCAGCCCCGGGGGGCGGACTGAAGCTTTCTTT.

This clone was found a few times. The chain links TRBV4-1 to TRBJ1-5; D is possibly TRBD1 (5 bases). V gave up 1 base and J gave up 3 bases, with 10 bases separating them. The CDR3 sequence is 15 residues long. From germline, CDR1 is MGHRA and CDR2 YSYEKL. This CDR3 is CASSQGQGANQPQHF. The CDR3 DNA follows: TGCGCCAGCAGCCAAGGCCAGGGAGCCAATCAGCCCCAGCATTTT.

This clone was observed a few times. The rearrangement links TRBV7-2 to TRBJ2-5; 8 nucleotides line up with TRBD1. Germline V lookup: CDR1 SGHTA, CDR2 FQGNSA. This CDR3 is built from 13 residues. Germline trimming cut 8 bases from V and 2 bases from J; bases unmatched to any gene: 4. The CDR3 loop reads CASARGQQETQYF. CDR3 coding DNA: TGTGCCAGCGCCAGGGGGCAGCAAGAGACCCAGTACTTC.

This clone has only a few counts. This chain links TRBV13 with TRBJ2-1; 7 bases match TRBD2. CDR3 length: 17 residues. The germline V gene encodes CDR1 PRHDT and CDR2 FYEKMQ (reference sequence). With 4 bases clipped from V and 0 bases from J, the junction kept 9 bases outside the gene matches. Here the CDR3 DNA reads TGTGCCAGCAGCTCGGGACTAACTAAAAGCTCCTACAATGAGCAGTTCTTC. Translated: CASSSGLTKSSYNEQFF.

The chain joins TRBV7-8 to TRBJ1-2, with TRBD1 matching 7 bases. CDR1 is SGHVS and CDR2 is FQNEAQ in the germline V gene. The V and J ends lost 2 bases and 5 bases, in that order; junction bases with no gene match: 14. The CDR3 runs to 17 residues. CDR3 sequence: CASSLRGLVTPWYGYTF. As DNA, the CDR3 is TGTGCCAGCAGCTTAAGGGGGCTAGTTACCCCTTGGTATGGCTACACCTTC.

J is TRBJ1-2 and V is TRBV23-1; 9 bases map to TRBD1. TRBV23-1 is given ORF status, its function remaining uncertain. The length of the CDR3 is 14 residues. J gave up 7 bases and V 8 bases, and 11 bases lay outside the gene matches. CDR3 bases: TGCGCCAGCGGCGGGACACAGGGGGCGGCTGGCTACACCTTC. Protein product: CASGGTQGAAGYTF.

In its sample, this clone was seen a few times. The chain is built from TRBV11-2 and TRBJ2-1, with D maybe TRBD1 (6 bases). The germline V gene has CDR1 SGHAT and CDR2 FQNNGV. V was pared by 0 bases and J by 7 bases, with 7 bases between. This CDR3 is built from 13 residues. The CDR3 here is CASSLDQGNEQFF. The CDR3 coding sequence is TGTGCCAGCAGCTTAGATCAGGGGAATGAGCAGTTCTTC.

This clone was seen only a few times. The chain links TRBV29-1 to TRBJ2-5; 9 nucleotides line up with TRBD1. The J call may be wrong; the DNA end is better matched by TRBJ2-7. Germline V gene lookup returns CDR1 SQVTM and CDR2 ANQGSEA. CDR3 length equals 13 residues. The CDR3 protein is CSVEGDRDYEQYF. DNA for the CDR3: TGCAGCGTTGAAGGGGACAGGGACTACGAGCAGTACTTC.

The chain carries TRBV6-6 and TRBJ1-5; D call uncertain. Trimming pared 5 bases from V and 11 bases from J, leaving 22 bases between. Germline-derived CDR1 and CDR2 are MNHNY and SVGAGI (reference sequence). The CDR3 is 15 amino acids. The CDR3 here is CASSPTGPAIVAQHF. CDR3 DNA: TGTGCCAGCAGTCCGACCGGGCCCGCCATTGTAGCCCAGCATTTT.

The CDR3 loop is CASGRGRHQETQYF. CDR3 DNA: TGTGCTTCGGGGCGAGGGAGGCACCAAGAGACCCAGTACTTC. V is TRBV27 and J is TRBJ2-5, with a tentative D call TRBD2 (6 bases). The CDR3 length is 14 residues. Germline V gene data show CDR1 as MNHEY and CDR2 as SMNVEV (reference sequence).

This clone was picked up a small number of times. The rearrangement joins TRBV30 to TRBJ2-3; no definite D call. The CDR3 runs 12 residues. Germline CDR1 GTSNPN, CDR2 SVGIG (reference sequence). V shed 2 bases and J shed 4 bases, with 7 bases lying between them. The CDR3 region is CAWSKASDTQYF. The DNA for the CDR3 is TGTGCCTGGAGTAAAGCCTCAGATACGCAGTATTTT.

This clone has more than one count but fewer than ten. The chain carries TRBV9 and TRBJ1-4; no reliable D call. The germline CDR1 and CDR2 sequences are SGDLS and YYNGEE. V lost 6 bases and J lost 0, with 9 bases in between. The CDR3 is 14 amino acids. The CDR3 nucleotides read TGTGCCAGCACGAGGGCTGCAACTAATGAAAAACTGTTTTTT. Residues: CASTRAATNEKLFF. The full variable domain, completed using reference TRBV9 and TRBJ1-4, is DSGVTQTPKHLITATGQRVTLRCSPRSGDLSVYWYQQSLDQGLQFLIQYYNGEERAKGNILERFSAQQFPDLHSELNLSSLELGDSALYFCASTRAATNEKLFFGSGTQLSVL.

This clone was found a few times. The V call is TRBV19, the J call TRBJ2-2, with 12 bases matching TRBD1. Germline CDR1 LNHDA, CDR2 SQIVND (reference sequence). V dropped 7 bases and J dropped 1; count of bases not matched to a gene: 10. The CDR3 has 18 residues. The CDR3 sequence: CASKTPGQGAWNTGELFF. The CDR3 nucleotides are TGTGCCAGTAAGACCCCGGGACAGGGGGCCTGGAACACCGGGGAGCTGTTTTTT.

J is TRBJ2-7 and V is TRBV7-3, with 8 positions matching TRBD2. Losses at the gene ends were 1 base for V and 4 bases for J; bases not matched to a gene: 6. Per the germline V gene, CDR1 is SGHTA and CDR2 is FQGTGA. This CDR3 spans 15 amino acids. CDR3 nucleotides: TGTGCCAGCAGCTTAAACAGCGGGGGTTCTTACGAGCAGTACTTC. Protein product: CASSLNSGGSYEQYF.

V gene TRBV7-6 combines with J gene TRBJ2-7; no definite D call. Germline V gene lookup returns CDR1 SGHVS and CDR2 FNYEAQ. V gave up 3 bases and J gave up 0 bases, with 9 bases separating them. The CDR3 covers 14 residues. The CDR3 bases are TGTGCCAGCAGCTTTCCCGGCAGCTCCTACGAGCAGTACTTC. Its protein product is CASSFPGSSYEQYF.